This TCR beta chain stems from a study of T cells in narcolepsy. This clone was observed once. Its antigen is unidentified. Produced via immunoSEQ multiplex PCR; TCRdb's table is partial and in-frame only. The sample consists of around 30,000 clones, about 83% of them appearing once. Trimming left V 0 bases short and J 4 bases short, with 16 bases between. This CDR3 contains 16 residues. Germline values: CDR1 SGHKS, CDR2 YYEKEE (reference sequence). Overall study findings and caveats: Same-patient CSF and blood CD4+ T cell clonotypes included HCRT-specific and TRIB2-specific autoreactive ones.

This clonotype was sampled from a human donor with narcolepsy. The chain is built from TRBV5-5 and TRBJ1-1; possible D gene TRBD1, 5 bases. Sequencing used CD45RA- memory CD4+ T cells from PBMCs. CDR3 residues: CASSLGAGGGTTEAFF. The CDR3 DNA follows: TGTGCCAGCAGCTTGGGAGCAGGCGGGGGGACCACTGAAGCTTTCTTT.